This TCR beta chain was recovered during a study of cytomegalovirus exposure and HLA in healthy donors (dated by TCRdb to 2016 to 2017). With regard to the full study: According to an earlier analysis of a few hundred of the donors, 150 million to 200 million T cells yielded 100 million or so unique TCR beta sequences and approximately 280 Gb of sequence data. The aim of the study was to test whether cataloging public T cell receptors could identify signatures of past pathogen exposure. Every repertoire in the discovery cohort had been generated on one and the same sequencing platform. HLA typing included class I and class II loci at four-digit resolution. A separate validation cohort of 100 to 150 different subjects was used in addition to the roughly 700-subject first cohort. Because of strong linkage in the cohort, roughly five DR-DQ haplotypes were treated as single units for association and clustering. To study patterns of TCR occurrence, a later analysis re-analyzed previously published TCR beta repertoires from several hundred donors and added high-resolution HLA genotyping. An earlier analysis of nearly 600 of the donors applied high-throughput TCR beta sequencing to assess whether each TCR beta V gene segment acted as functional or pseudogenic. The number of typed donors differed by locus: 629-630 for A, B, C, DRB1 and DQB1; some 540 for DQA1; some 610 for DPA1; and roughly 450 for DPB1. Of the 300 to 450 genotyped donors, roughly 80% were placed in the genetic ancestry cluster associated with self-reported Caucasian donors. A later genetic analysis took genome-wide SNP genotypes for about three fifths of the 666 donors and used that subset as a discovery cohort. Among about 370 genotyped donors of the cohort, an average of around 220,000 unique TCR beta nucleotide sequences was sequenced per donor, of which 15% to 20% were non-productive. The study profiled the T cell repertoires of fewer than 850 subjects by immunosequencing and related them to cytomegalovirus serostatus. About 300 gigabases of sequencing data and around 87 million unique TCR sequences were included in an early release covering 500 to 750 HLA-typed donors. The later analysis used no new phenotypic data to find candidate immune exposures, relying instead on TCR beta sequences and their occurrence across donors. Alongside the repertoire data, information on donor age, sex, ethnicity and CMV serostatus was compiled. The study combined high-throughput TCR immunosequencing, statistical association of individual TCRs with disease status, and machine learning to predict cytomegalovirus infection status. What the study reported, not specific to this receptor: A later genetic analysis reported fewer N-insertions in productive TCRs among donors in an Asian-associated ancestry cluster than the approximately 700-donor mean. HLA typing was unavailable for some donors at each locus, so association tests used only the typed subset. Roughly 17 rarely observed V segments, including chromosome 9 orphons, were excluded from the earlier analysis of 550 to 700 of the donors because counts were too low. The only immune exposure information available for the cohort was CMV serostatus. Sequencing depth was assumed to be roughly uniform across donors in the presence/absence analyses, though that assumption may not hold. A group of highly shared sequence variants was considered likely to be a technical artifact of the sequencing pipeline. In the study, approximately 160 TCR beta chains were listed as associated with cytomegalovirus. A later analysis found that HLA-associated TCR beta chains were more clonally expanded and had lower generation probabilities than equally common non-associated chains. It was suggested by the authors that the approach could potentially be generalized to other disease states and immunological phenotypes. A later analysis found that TCR association rates varied across HLA loci, with DRB1 alleles showing the most associated TCRs and HLA-C alleles the fewest. Assigning TCR associations to individual alleles was difficult when HLA alleles, especially DR and DQ, strongly co-occurred. The 87-base-pair reads could not distinguish some IMGT-functional V segments, including TRBV6-2 and TRBV6-3, so those segments were excluded. A few of the identified cytomegalovirus-associated TCR beta chains were confirmed in vitro to be specific for cytomegalovirus antigens. In both the original and validation cohorts, the classifier was reported to diagnose cytomegalovirus status with high specificity and sensitivity. A later analysis associated about 17,000 TCR beta sequences with specific HLA alleles at a false discovery rate of 0.05. Most TCR sequences were observed very rarely across donors, whereas some public TCRs were present in many individuals. A later analysis reported that several top co-occurrence clusters appeared linked to parvovirus B19, influenza, CMV and Epstein-Barr virus. A later analysis found that most CMV-associated TCR beta chains appeared HLA-restricted, with HLA associations seemingly driven largely by CMV exposure. A further reported finding was that TCR beta sequences accurately predicted the HLA-A and HLA-B alleles for most subjects in the first cohort. This cohort had only TCR beta chains sequenced, and the lack of alpha or paired-chain data limited which features could be detected. Correlated functional status among segregating V segments might be attributable to linkage disequilibrium, but an unknown experimental factor could not be ruled out. In a later genetic analysis, a missense DCLRE1C variant was associated with V-gene and J-gene trimming of TCR beta chains, and the association was replicated in an independent cohort. An earlier analysis of some 590 of the donors showed that most TCR beta V segments appeared in productive rearrangements either about 87% or about 30% of the time, which broadly matched IMGT annotations.

This clone has more than one count but fewer than ten. No cognate antigen has been identified for it. Base quality data are lacking; no much larger clone is found one base away. The cohort consisted of some 670 healthy bone marrow donors. All cohort members were sampled while nominally healthy, although unrecorded immune exposures were likely present. The donor was CMV seronegative and was included in the group of a few hundred seronegative cohort members. A peripheral blood sample was collected from each donor, and TCR beta sequencing was performed on peripheral blood mononuclear cells. Genomic DNA extraction from the blood cell samples was performed with the Qiagen DNeasy Blood Extraction Kit. The library was obtained by the immunoSEQ multiplex PCR assay. The multiplex PCR relied on a mix of 60 forward primers for TCR Vbeta segments and 13 reverse primers for TCR Jbeta segments. The CDR3 region of rearranged TCR beta genes was amplified from genomic DNA with a multiplex PCR assay. The amplified TCR beta libraries were sequenced on the Illumina HiSeq System as 87-base-pair reads. Concerning the study's data processing: A later analysis counted about 80 million unique TCR beta chains across the 700 or so repertoires, and around 9.9 million of these chains were shared by at least two donors. A nearest-neighbor algorithm error-corrected the raw reads and collapsed the reads into unique sequences, merging closely related sequences to remove PCR and sequencing errors. To assign V, D and J gene segments, CDR3 sequences were aligned to IMGT reference sequences. For a sequence to be retained, a match of at least six nucleotides to both a V gene segment and a J gene segment was required. A rearrangement counted as productive if the CDR3 had no stop codons and remained in frame with V and J, and every other rearrangement counted as non-productive. CDR3 was defined according to IMGT convention as the region running from the second conserved V-encoded cysteine to the conserved J-encoded phenylalanine. The earlier analysis of approximately 500 of the donors excluded sequences that lacked an unambiguous match to a single V gene segment. In an earlier analysis of several hundred of the donors, V segments were called functional above 56.7% productive rearrangements and were called segregating when the between-donor standard deviation exceeded 5%. A statistical classification framework was developed to diagnose cytomegalovirus status using the catalog of TCR beta chain sequences. In a later analysis, V and J genes were assigned by comparing TCR nucleotide sequences against IMGT/GENE-DB human TR gene sequences. Using the TCRdist pipeline, a later analysis assigned CDR3 sequences along with most-parsimonious VDJ recombination scenarios. A later analysis defined each TCR beta chain by its CDR3 amino acid sequence plus V-gene family, and excluded reads lacking a unique V-gene family. A later analysis removed 500 to 650 highly shared, low-generation-probability nucleotide sequences to deal with suspected cross-contamination and a sequencing artifact. In a later analysis, a clonal expansion index was calculated for each public chain from normalized within-repertoire ranks of inferred template counts. Generation probabilities in a later analysis came from a VDJ recombination model fitted to out-of-frame rearrangements, and those results were checked against IGoR. A later analysis scored TCR-TCR, TCR-HLA and TCR-CMV co-occurrence with hypergeometric tests, applying a repertoire-size bias correction to TCR pairs. A later analysis estimated false discovery rates by permuting HLA or CMV assignments 20 times. A later analysis grouped co-occurring TCRs with DBSCAN, adding TCRdist sequence similarity when clustering within HLA-allele-positive subsets. Co-occurrence clustering excluded repertoires with fewer than 30,000 or more than 120,000 public chains, plus five with anomalous nucleotide sharing. TCRdb mirrors the immuneACCESS table, restricted to in-frame sequences. Some clones are absent from its copies; in checked studies, under half trace to an unresolved V gene, and the reason for the others is unknown. That table gives V, J and clone size, and the DNA gave D and trimming. This sample lists roughly 140,000 clones; 76% were detected once. Together, the top ten hold approximately 1.6% of the sample.

The germline V gene yields KGHSH for CDR1 and LQKENI for CDR2. At the junction V is shortened by 2 bases and J by 4 bases; bases outside the gene matches: 0. CDR3 length: 14 amino acids, cysteine to phenylalanine. Just the 42-base CDR3 DNA is kept, in frame starting at base 1. The sequence joins TRBV18 to TRBJ1-1; the central 11 bases match TRBD1. This TCR was sampled from a woman aged 40 to 50 in good health and CMV-seronegative. The specimen was PBMCs. The sequenced DNA is TGTGCCAGCTCACCAGGGACAGGGGGCACTGAAGCTTTCTTT. Translated, it reads CASSPGTGGTEAFF.